This T cell receptor beta chain is drawn from a study of shared clonotypes between healthy human individuals. Overall study findings and caveats: Memory subsets generally showed lower estimated richness than naive subsets. Non-shared clonotypes had lower generation probabilities than clonotypes shared by all four sorted-subset donors.

Terminally differentiated effector memory CD45RA+ cells were excluded from the naive CD8 cells, which were CD45RO-negative and positively selected for CCR7. Sorted subsets were amplified in replicate PCRs using about 210 ng DNA, about 30,000 T cell genomes. This table comes from immunoSEQ multiplex PCR, and its TCRdb copy is limited to in-frame clones, with some not included. Of 550,000 to 650,000 clones in the sample, approximately 96% were seen once. On this clone: Its antigen is not known.

Between the trimmed V and J ends, which lost 5 bases and 4 bases, there was a span of 8 bases. From germline, CDR1 is SGHVS and CDR2 FNYEAQ. CDR3 length: 13 residues. This TCR came from a woman in her 30s in good health. The chain employs TRBV7-6 and TRBJ2-2; D unresolved. Sample: naive CD8+ T cells sorted from blood. This CDR3 is CASSPRRTGELFF. The CDR3 DNA reads as TGTGCCAGCAGCCCACGCCGCACCGGGGAGCTGTTTTTT.